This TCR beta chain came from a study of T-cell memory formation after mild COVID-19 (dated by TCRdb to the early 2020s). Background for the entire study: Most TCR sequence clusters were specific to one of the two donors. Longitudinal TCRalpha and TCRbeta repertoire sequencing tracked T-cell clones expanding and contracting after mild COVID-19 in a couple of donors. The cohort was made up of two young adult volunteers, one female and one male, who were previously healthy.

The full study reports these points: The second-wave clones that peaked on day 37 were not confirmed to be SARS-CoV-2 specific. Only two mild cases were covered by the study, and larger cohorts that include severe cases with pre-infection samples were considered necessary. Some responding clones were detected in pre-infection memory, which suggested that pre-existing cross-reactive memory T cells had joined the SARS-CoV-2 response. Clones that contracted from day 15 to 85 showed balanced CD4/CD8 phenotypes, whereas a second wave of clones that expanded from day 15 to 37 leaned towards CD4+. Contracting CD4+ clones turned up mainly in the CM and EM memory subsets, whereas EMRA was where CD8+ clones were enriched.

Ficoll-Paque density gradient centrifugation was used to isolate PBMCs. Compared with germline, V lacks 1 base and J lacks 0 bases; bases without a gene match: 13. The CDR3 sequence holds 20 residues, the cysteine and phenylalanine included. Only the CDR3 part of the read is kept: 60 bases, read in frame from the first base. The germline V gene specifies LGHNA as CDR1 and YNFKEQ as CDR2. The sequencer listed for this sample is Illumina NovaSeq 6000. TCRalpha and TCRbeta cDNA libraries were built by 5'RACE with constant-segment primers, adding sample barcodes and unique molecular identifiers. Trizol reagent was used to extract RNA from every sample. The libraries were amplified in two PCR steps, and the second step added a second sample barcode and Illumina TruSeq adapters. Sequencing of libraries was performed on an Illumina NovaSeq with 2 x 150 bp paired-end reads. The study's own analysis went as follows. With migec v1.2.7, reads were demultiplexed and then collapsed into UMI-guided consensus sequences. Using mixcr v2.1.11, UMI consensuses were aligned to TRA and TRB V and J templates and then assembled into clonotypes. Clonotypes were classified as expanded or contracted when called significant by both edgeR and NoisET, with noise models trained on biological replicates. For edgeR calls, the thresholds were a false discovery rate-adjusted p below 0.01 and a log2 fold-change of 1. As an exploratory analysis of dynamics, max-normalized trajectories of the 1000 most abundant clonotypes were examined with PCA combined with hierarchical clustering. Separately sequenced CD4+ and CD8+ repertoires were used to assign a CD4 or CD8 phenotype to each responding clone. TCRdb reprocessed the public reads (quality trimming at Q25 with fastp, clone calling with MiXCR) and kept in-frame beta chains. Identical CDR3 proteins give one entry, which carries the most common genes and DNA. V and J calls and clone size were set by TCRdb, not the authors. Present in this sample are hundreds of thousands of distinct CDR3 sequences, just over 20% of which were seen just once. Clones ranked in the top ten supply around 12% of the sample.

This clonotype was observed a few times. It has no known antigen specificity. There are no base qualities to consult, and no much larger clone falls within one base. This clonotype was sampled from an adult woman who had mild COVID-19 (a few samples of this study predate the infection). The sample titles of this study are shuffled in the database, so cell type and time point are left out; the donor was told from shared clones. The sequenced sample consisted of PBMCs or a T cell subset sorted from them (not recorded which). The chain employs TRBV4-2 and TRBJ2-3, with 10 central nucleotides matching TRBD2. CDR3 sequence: CASSQGPPAGGPSSTDTQYF. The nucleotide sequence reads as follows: TGTGCCAGCAGCCAAGGCCCTCCAGCGGGAGGGCCCTCGAGCACAGATACGCAGTATTTT.